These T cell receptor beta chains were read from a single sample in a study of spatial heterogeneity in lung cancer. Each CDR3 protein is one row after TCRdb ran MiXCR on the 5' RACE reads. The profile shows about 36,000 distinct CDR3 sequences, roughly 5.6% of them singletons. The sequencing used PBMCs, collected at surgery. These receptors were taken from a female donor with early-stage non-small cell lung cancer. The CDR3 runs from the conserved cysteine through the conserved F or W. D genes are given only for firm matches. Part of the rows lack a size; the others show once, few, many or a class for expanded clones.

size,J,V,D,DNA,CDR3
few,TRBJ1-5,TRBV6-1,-,TGTGCCAGCAGTGAAGTAGCTCAGGGAGGGAATCAGCCCCAGCATTTT,CASSEVAQGGNQPQHF
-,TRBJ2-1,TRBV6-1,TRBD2,TGTGCCAGCACTCAGAACGGGGCGGGAGCGGGGAATGAGCAGTTCTTC,CASTQNGAGAGNEQFF
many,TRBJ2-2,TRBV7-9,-,TGTGCCAGCAGCCCACCAGGGGGGGGCTTGGCCGGGGAGCTGTTTTTT,CASSPPGGGLAGELFF
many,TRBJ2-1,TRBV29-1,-,TGCAGCGTTGGTCTGACAGGGACTGGTGAGCAGTTCTTC,CSVGLTGTGEQFF
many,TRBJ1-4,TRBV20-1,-,TGCAGTGCCCAGAACCCTGCAACTAATGAAAAACTGTTTTTT,CSAQNPATNEKLFF
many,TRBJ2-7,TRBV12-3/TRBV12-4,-,TGTGCCAGCAGTTTGTACATGAGCTCCTACGAGCAGTACTTC,CASSLYMSSYEQYF
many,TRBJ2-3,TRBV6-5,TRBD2,TGTGCCAGCAGTTACTCCCGGACTAGCGGGAGATTGACAGATACGCAGTATTTT,CASSYSRTSGRLTDTQYF
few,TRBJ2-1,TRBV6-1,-,TGTGCCAGCAGCCCAGATTACAATGAGCAGTTCTTC,CASSPDYNEQFF
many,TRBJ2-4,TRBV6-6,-,TGTGCCAGCAGTGCCTCTGACCGGGGACGGGCTAAAAACATTCAGTACTTC,CASSASDRGRAKNIQYF
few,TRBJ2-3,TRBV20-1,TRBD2,TGCAGTGCTCCTAGCGGGGGCACAGATACGCAGTATTTT,CSAPSGGTDTQYF
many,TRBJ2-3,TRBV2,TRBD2,TGTGCCAGCAGTGGCTACCCTAGCGGGGGATTGTCAGATACGCAGTATTTT,CASSGYPSGGLSDTQYF
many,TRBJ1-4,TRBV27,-,TGTGCCAGCAGAACATTCGGGGTTGGTTACGAAAAACTGTTTTTT,CASRTFGVGYEKLFF
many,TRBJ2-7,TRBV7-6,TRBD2,TGTGCCAGCAGCCCGAGGTTACGAGGGAGGGAATGGGACGAGCAGTACTTC,CASSPRLRGREWDEQYF
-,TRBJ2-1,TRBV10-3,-,TGTGCCATCAGTGAGACAGTGAGGTCCTACAATGAGCAGTTCTTC,CAISETVRSYNEQFF
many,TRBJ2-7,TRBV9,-,TGTGCCAGCAGCGGCCAATCCTCCTACGAGCAGTACTTC,CASSGQSSYEQYF
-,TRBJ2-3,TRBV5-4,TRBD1,TGTGCCAGCAGCGCCGGGACAGGCCAAGTCGGAGATACGCAGTATTTT,CASSAGTGQVGDTQYF
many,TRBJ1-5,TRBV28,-,TGTGCCAGCAGTGTGGGACGGTTCAAGGTAGCGCCCCAGCATTTT,CASSVGRFKVAPQHF
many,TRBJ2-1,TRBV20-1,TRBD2,TGCAGTGCTGGGGACTACCGTGAGCAGTTCTTC,CSAGDYREQFF
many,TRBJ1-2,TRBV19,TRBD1,TGTGCCAGTAGTGCTTCGACAGGGGGCTATGGCTACACCTTC,CASSASTGGYGYTF
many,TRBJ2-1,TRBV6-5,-,TGTGCCAGCAGTTACTACCAGGCCGACAATGAGCAGTTCTTC,CASSYYQADNEQFF
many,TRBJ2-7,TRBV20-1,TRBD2,TGCAGTGCAATTAGCGGGGGCCAACACTACGAGCAGTACTTC,CSAISGGQHYEQYF
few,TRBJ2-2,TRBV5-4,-,TGTGCCAGCAGGAGTGAGGGAGGCGGGGAGCTGTTTTTT,CASRSEGGGELFF
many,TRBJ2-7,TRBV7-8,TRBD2,TGTGCCAGCAGCCCCTCCTACCGGGAGGGCCGATACGAGCAGTACTTC,CASSPSYREGRYEQYF
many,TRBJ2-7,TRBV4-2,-,TGTGCCAGCAGCCAAGATAAGGTGGACTCCTACGAGCAGTACTTC,CASSQDKVDSYEQYF
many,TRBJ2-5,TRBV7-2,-,TGTGCCAGCAGCCCGAGCGGCGGGGAGACCCAGTACTTC,CASSPSGGETQYF
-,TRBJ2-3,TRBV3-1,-,TGTGCCAGCAGCCAAGTCGGCGGGACCTTACTCACAGATACGCAGTATTTT,CASSQVGGTLLTDTQYF
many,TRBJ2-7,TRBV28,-,TGTGCCAGCAGTCAAGACAGTCTGCCCTCCTACGAGCAGTACTTC,CASSQDSLPSYEQYF